The 4 T cell receptor delta chains in this list originate from one sample, sequenced in a study of gamma delta lymphoproliferative disorders and STAT genes. TCRdb processed the multiplex PCR reads again with the CATT caller. The sample has some 1,200 delta-chain clones; about 1.9% are singletons. Sequencing used genomic DNA taken from PBMCs of patients and controls. What was sequenced was blood. These TCRs come from a human donor in good health.

This clone was counted between two and nine times. TCRdb attributes to this sequence the protein of a much larger clone, which differs from the DNA translation at residue 11; a read error is likely, and the protein displayed is translated from the DNA. Other DNA sequences of this sample code for an identical CDR3. The chain uses TRDV2 and TRDJ3, with D possibly TRDD3 on 5 matching bases. The CDR3 consists of 18 residues. Per the germline V gene, CDR1 is GEAIGNYY and CDR2 is EKD. CDR3 protein: CACPSVGVSSGDTRQMFF. The CDR3 region has the DNA TGTGCCTGTCCATCGGTTGGGGTAAGCTCCGGGGACACCCGACAGATGTTTTTC.

Worth noting for this clone: The protein TCRdb gives is from a much larger clone and does not agree with this DNA's translation at residue 14, likely a read error; the protein shown here comes from the DNA. The chain links TRDV2 to TRDJ1; no clear D gene. Germline lookup yields CDR1 GEAIGNYY and CDR2 EKD. This CDR3 is built from 17 residues. The CDR3 here is CACDTVGTESNTDELIF. The CDR3 bases are TGTGCCTGTGACACCGTAGGGACCGAATCCAACACCGATGAACTCATCTTT.

This clone has a handful of counts. The protein TCRdb lists belongs to a much larger clone and differs from this DNA's translation at residue 9, which points to a read error; the protein shown is made from the DNA. The chain joins TRDV2 to TRDJ1; 8 nucleotides line up with TRDD3. Germline V lookup: CDR1 GEAIGNYY, CDR2 EKD. The length of the CDR3 is 16 residues. V dropped 0 bases and J dropped 3; count of bases not matched to a gene: 8. The CDR3 nucleotides read TGTGCCTGTGACACCTTGGGGGATCTGTGGGCCGATAAACTCATCTTT. Translating it yields CACDTLGDLWADKLIF.

In its sample, this clone was seen a few times. Translating this DNA gives a protein that differs at residue 9 from the TCRdb one, which belongs to a much larger clone; a read error is likely, and the protein shown is this translation. This rearrangement joins TRDV1 to TRDJ1; 12 bases are a match to TRDD3. Germline V gene sequence: CDR1 TSWWSYY, CDR2 QGS. The trim removed 4 bases at V and 6 bases at J, leaving 30 bases unmatched. This CDR3 has 23 amino acids. This CDR3 reads CALGVQSSCTRVWGIRGLNKLIF. CDR3 nucleotides: TGTGCTCTTGGGGTCCAATCTTCCTGTACGCGGGTCTGGGGGATACGAGGGCTAAATAAACTCATCTTT.